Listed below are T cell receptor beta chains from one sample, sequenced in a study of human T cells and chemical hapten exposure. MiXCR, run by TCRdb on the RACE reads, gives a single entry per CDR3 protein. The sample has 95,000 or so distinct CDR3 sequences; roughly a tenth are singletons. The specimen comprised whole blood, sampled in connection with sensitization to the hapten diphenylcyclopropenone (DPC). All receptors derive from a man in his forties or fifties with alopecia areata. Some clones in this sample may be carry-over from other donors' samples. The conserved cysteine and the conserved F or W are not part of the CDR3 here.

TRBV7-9 ASSLTSGTTKNIQY
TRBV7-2 ASSLLSSGLVDTQY
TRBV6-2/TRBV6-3 ASSYPPSWYNEQF
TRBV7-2 ASSLGASGGTADTQY
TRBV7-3 ASSVAGVTDTQY
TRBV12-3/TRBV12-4 ASSLPGAGYGYT
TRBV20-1 SATEPLAGGIDTQY
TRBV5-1 ASSLVQGYNEQF
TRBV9 ASSPSARPAHEQF
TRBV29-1 SVEDLSESNIQY
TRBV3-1 ASSWGGGGNQPQH
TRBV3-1 ASSQDRVAYEQY
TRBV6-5 ASSRASTGSDSPLH
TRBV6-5 ASKGESNQPQH
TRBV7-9 ASSLKDRSNQPQH
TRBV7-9 ASSASLAGGAVAQY
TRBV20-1 SARFAFTDTQY
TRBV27 ASSLSPPETQY
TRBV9 ASSVGGQRNTEAF
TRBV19 AAQMGRGNTIY
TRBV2 ASSEGGSPLH
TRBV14 ASSLPTGPTDTQY
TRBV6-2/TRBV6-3 ASSYYADRVETQY
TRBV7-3 ASSLTWDRSAGELF
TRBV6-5 ASRGVYEQY
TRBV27 ASSLRGSDTGELF
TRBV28 ASSQQGIKYEQY
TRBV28 ASSRTGREMSYEQY
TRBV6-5 ASSYAGENTEAF